This T cell receptor beta chain was documented in a study of CD8 T cells in ankylosing spondylitis. Each CDR3 protein gets one entry after TCRdb re-called the 5' RACE reads with MiXCR. This sample yields 750,000 to 850,000 distinct CDR3 sequences, of which 10% to 15% are seen a single time; roughly 0.51% belongs to the top ten. With 5 bases clipped from V and 2 bases from J, the junction kept 22 bases outside the gene matches. The CDR3 length is 21 residues. A few counts support this clonotype. Antigen unknown. Study-wide results and caveats: Blood of patients with ankylosing spondylitis appeared to be characterized by a TCR beta motif of several highly homologous variants.

Sequencing used blood, either unsorted or a sorted T cell fraction (not recorded which). This clonotype originated in a male donor with ankylosing spondylitis. This chain uses TRBV23-1 with TRBJ2-2; TRBD2 matches at 8 bases. TRBV23-1 is an ORF, with its function uncertain. CDR3 coding DNA: TGCGCCAGCAGTAGGAGAGCAGGAGGAGCGGGAGAGCTTATTAACACCGGGGAGCTGTTTTTT. Residues: CASSRRAGGAGELINTGELFF.